These 29 T cell receptor beta chains were all obtained from the same sample, sequenced in a study of blood T cell repertoires in COVID-19. Produced via immunoSEQ multiplex PCR; TCRdb's table is partial and in-frame only. This sample has around 200,000 clones, with 83% found just once. The material sequenced was peripheral blood. Receptors originate from a woman aged 25 to 39 with COVID-19, enrolled during active disease.

In DNA form, the CDR3 reads TGTGCCAGCAGTCCTAGGGGGGGCTCCTACGAGCAGTACTTC. Residues: CASSPRGGSYEQYF. The rearrangement uses TRBV27 and TRBJ2-7; a possible D gene is TRBD2 (7 bases). Germline CDR1 is MNHEY and CDR2 is SMNVEV (reference sequence). This CDR3 contains 14 residues. The V gene lost 5 bases and the J gene lost 0 bases, with 11 bases spanning the gap.

The genes are TRBV5-4 and TRBJ2-7; D unclear. Germline V CDR1 and CDR2: SGHNT, YYREEE (reference sequence). The V gene lost 4 bases and the J gene lost 0 bases, with 20 bases spanning the gap. The length of the CDR3 is 17 residues. The CDR3 sequence is CASSPFLNSLSSYEQYF. The CDR3, as DNA: TGTGCCAGCAGCCCCTTCCTAAACAGCCTTTCCTCCTACGAGCAGTACTTC.

The chain employs TRBV27 and TRBJ2-7, with D unresolved. Trimming left V 5 bases short and J 3 bases short, with 14 bases between. The CDR3 sequence is 14 residues long. Per the germline V gene, CDR1 is MNHEY and CDR2 is SMNVEV (reference sequence). CDR3 DNA: TGTGCCAGCAGTCCCGGCCCCTCAGGCTACGAGCAGTACTTC. Its protein product is CASSPGPSGYEQYF.

This chain joins TRBV3-1 (or the pseudogene TRBV3-2) and TRBJ2-3; TRBD2 agrees at 11 bases. Germline V CDR1 and CDR2: LGHDT, YNNKEL (reference sequence). The junction had 24 bases not matched to a gene; V was cut back by 4 bases and J by 6 bases. This CDR3 is built from 21 residues. CDR3 amino acids: CASSLRQPGTVLAGGRDTQYF. The CDR3 DNA follows: TGTGCCAGCAGCCTCAGACAGCCTGGAACGGTATTAGCGGGGGGGCGGGATACGCAGTATTTT.

This clone was observed a single time. The J gene is TRBJ1-1, the V gene TRBV10-3, with D possibly being TRBD1 (6 bases). The V end lost 6 bases, the J end lost 5 bases, and 13 bases lay between the germline ends. CDR1 and CDR2 (germline): ENHRY, SYGVKD. This CDR3 region has 13 residues. The CDR3, as DNA: TGTGCCATCAGCACCGACAGGAGGACTGAAGCTTTCTTT. Translation gives CAISTDRRTEAFF.

CDR3 protein: CASSLTENYGYTF. Here the CDR3 DNA reads TGCGCCAGCAGCCTGACAGAGAACTATGGCTACACCTTC. This rearrangement joins TRBV5-1 to TRBJ1-2, with a possible D match to TRBD1 (5 bases). V dropped 4 bases and J dropped 2 bases, with 9 bases sitting between them. Germline-derived CDR1 and CDR2 are SGHRS and YFSETQ. CDR3 size: 13 residues. Using reference TRBV5-1 and TRBJ1-2 for the parts outside the CDR3, the full variable domain is KAGVTQTPRYLIKTRGQQVTLSCSPISGHRSVSWYQQTPGQGLQFLFEYFSETQRNKGNFPGRFSGRQFSNSRSEMNVSTLELGDSALYLCASSLTENYGYTFGSGTRLTVV.

J is TRBJ1-5 and V is TRBV30, with D unresolved. V lost 2 bases and J 3 bases, leaving 11 bases between the germline ends. Germline values: CDR1 GTSNPN, CDR2 SVGIG (reference sequence). The CDR3 has 14 residues. The CDR3 is CAWSWRATNQPQHF. Here the CDR3 DNA reads TGTGCCTGGAGTTGGCGGGCAACCAATCAGCCCCAGCATTTT.

This chain links TRBV4-2 with TRBJ1-1; D perhaps matches TRBD1 (6 bases). This CDR3 is 19 amino acids long. The germline V and J ends were trimmed by 0 bases and 1 base, with 21 bases remaining between them. Germline V gene lookup returns CDR1 LGHNA and CDR2 YNFKEQ. This CDR3 is CASSQDGRGAGGSNTEAFF. CDR3 nucleotides: TGTGCCAGCAGCCAAGATGGGAGGGGGGCCGGGGGATCGAACACTGAAGCTTTCTTT.

This clone has only one observation. The chain recombines TRBV29-1 with TRBJ1-4; D ambiguous. Germline V lookup: CDR1 SQVTM, CDR2 ANQGSEA. This CDR3 is built from 13 residues. Trimming pared 4 bases from V and 5 bases from J, leaving 11 bases between. The CDR3 coding sequence is TGCAGCGTTGTGGAGGAGGGCAATGAAAAACTGTTTTTT. Translated: CSVVEEGNEKLFF.

The chain is built from TRBV19 and TRBJ2-2, with D perhaps matching TRBD1 (6 bases). The CDR3 runs to 16 residues. CDR1 is LNHDA, CDR2 SQIVND, per germline (reference sequence). V was pared by 1 base and J by 1 base, with 10 bases between. CDR3 bases: TGTGCCAGTAGTATAGTAACAGGGTGGAACACCGGGGAGCTGTTTTTT. It is translated as CASSIVTGWNTGELFF. Looking up the rest from reference TRBV19 and TRBJ2-2 gives the full variable domain: DGGITQSPKYLFRKEGQNVTLSCEQNLNHDAMYWYRQDPGQGLRLIYYSQIVNDFQKGDIAEGYSVSREKKESFPLTVTSAQKNPTAFYLCASSIVTGWNTGELFFGEGSRLTVL.

The genes are TRBV9 and TRBJ1-3, with D possibly TRBD1 on 6 matching bases. Germline V CDR1 and CDR2: SGDLS, YYNGEE. V shed 2 bases and J shed 3 bases, with 12 bases lying between them. The CDR3 is 15 residues long. For the CDR3, the DNA is TGTGCCAGCAGCGTGGGAGGGGGAATTGGAAACACCATATATTTT. As protein: CASSVGGGIGNTIYF.

The chain employs TRBV15 and TRBJ1-5, with a possible D match to TRBD1 (6 bases). From germline, CDR1 is LNHNV and CDR2 YYDKDF (reference sequence). The CDR3 length is 14 residues. The germline V and J ends were trimmed by 1 base and 8 bases, with 12 bases remaining between them. Here the CDR3 reads CATSRGSGVEPQHF. CDR3 DNA: TGTGCCACCAGCAGAGGGTCAGGGGTGGAGCCCCAGCATTTT. Full variable domain (rest looked up from reference TRBV15 and TRBJ1-5): DAMVIQNPRYQVTQFGKPVTLSCSQTLNHNVMYWYQQKSSQAPKLLFHYYDKDFNNEADTPDNFQSRRPNTSFCFLDIRSPGLGDTAMYLCATSRGSGVEPQHFGDGTRLSIL.

J is TRBJ1-6 and V is TRBV11-2; TRBD1 matches at 7 bases. The CDR3 is 16 amino acids. Germline V lookup: CDR1 SGHAT, CDR2 FQNNGV. V lost 6 bases and J lost 10; bases outside the gene matches: 15. The CDR3 DNA follows: TGTGCCAGCAGGTCCATGGGACAGCCATTCCAGTCACCCCTCCACTTT. Translation gives CASRSMGQPFQSPLHF.

This chain links TRBV3-1 (or the pseudogene TRBV3-2) with TRBJ1-2; 7 nucleotides match TRBD1. The CDR3 sequence is 13 residues long. V gave up 8 bases and J gave up 5 bases; unmatched junction bases: 8. The germline gives CDR1 LGHDT, CDR2 YNNKEL (reference sequence). The CDR3 here is CASRGQLFYGYTF. The CDR3 nucleotides are TGTGCCAGCCGGGGACAGTTGTTTTATGGCTACACCTTC.

The V gene is TRBV3-1 (or the pseudogene TRBV3-2), the J gene TRBJ1-1; 7 bases agree with TRBD1. The CDR3 length is 17 residues. The germline V gene has CDR1 LGHDT and CDR2 YNNKEL (reference sequence). Trimming at V came to 4 bases and at J to 3 bases, leaving 14 bases not matched to a gene. This CDR3 is CASSLERGGGVHTEAFF. In nucleotides, the CDR3 is TGTGCCAGCAGCCTGGAGAGAGGGGGCGGCGTACACACTGAAGCTTTCTTT.

The chain links TRBV19 to TRBJ1-1; a weak D match, TRBD1 (6 bases). V was shortened by 7 bases and J by 0 bases, with 9 bases between the two germline ends. This CDR3 is built from 13 residues. The germline V gene encodes CDR1 LNHDA and CDR2 SQIVND (reference sequence). The chain's CDR3 is CASKRDMNTEAFF. The DNA of the CDR3 is TGTGCCAGTAAAAGGGACATGAACACTGAAGCTTTCTTT.

The CDR3, as DNA: TGTGCCAGCAGCTTGGATGGCGGGGGGAATCAGCCCCAGCATTTT. This translates into CASSLDGGGNQPQHF. The chain combines TRBV5-6 with TRBJ1-5; TRBD1 might be the D (5 bases). The CDR3 is made up of 15 amino acids. Germline-derived CDR1 and CDR2 are SGHDT and YYEEEE. The V gene lost 0 bases and the J gene lost 4 bases, with 11 bases spanning the gap.

V is TRBV6-6 and J is TRBJ2-1; TRBD1 is a possible D gene (6 bases). Trimming stripped 5 bases from V and 0 bases from J, with 11 bases between. This CDR3 region has 15 residues. Per germline, CDR1 MNHNY and CDR2 SVGAGI (reference sequence). The CDR3 spells CASSQGGSSYNEQFF. CDR3 DNA: TGTGCCAGCAGTCAAGGGGGTAGCTCCTACAATGAGCAGTTCTTC.

This sequence joins TRBV5-1 and TRBJ2-1; 11 bases are a match to TRBD2. V was clipped by 0 bases and J by 5 bases; unmatched bases: 1. The CDR3 covers 15 residues. The germline V gene has CDR1 SGHRS and CDR2 YFSETQ. Here the CDR3 reads CASSLVTSGNNEQFF. Here the CDR3 DNA reads TGCGCCAGCAGCTTGGTGACTAGCGGGAACAATGAGCAGTTCTTC.

The V gene is TRBV30, the J gene TRBJ2-7; 7 positions agree with TRBD2. CDR1 is GTSNPN and CDR2 is SVGIG in the germline V gene (reference sequence). CDR3 length: 16 residues. V gave up 3 bases and J gave up 1 base; unmatched junction bases: 12. The CDR3 coding sequence is TGTGCCTGGAGGGCCCTGGGGGGGAGGGGTTCCTACGAGCAGTACTTC. Protein product: CAWRALGGRGSYEQYF. The whole variable domain, filled in from reference TRBV30 and TRBJ2-7, reads SQTIHQWPATLVQPVGSPLSLECTVEGTSNPNLYWYRQAAGRGLQLLFYSVGIGQISSEVPQNLSASRPQDRQFILSSKKLLLSDSGFYLCAWRALGGRGSYEQYFGPGTRLTVT.

This rearrangement joins TRBV3-1 (or the pseudogene TRBV3-2) to TRBJ2-5, with unresolved D. The CDR3 has 13 residues. Between the trimmed V and J ends, which lost 6 bases and 3 bases, there was a span of 11 bases. Per the germline V gene, CDR1 is LGHDT and CDR2 is YNNKEL (reference sequence). CDR3 sequence (DNA): TGTGCCAGCAGTCTAACTCCGGAAGAGACCCAGTACTTC. It specifies CASSLTPEETQYF.

J is TRBJ2-5 and V is TRBV7-8, with D unresolved. The CDR3 loop spans 15 amino acids. V gave up 7 bases and J gave up 2 bases, with 17 bases separating them. Germline values: CDR1 SGHVS, CDR2 FQNEAQ. CDR3 amino acids: CASTPEKNPQETQYF. The CDR3, as DNA: TGTGCCAGCACCCCTGAGAAGAACCCACAAGAGACCCAGTACTTC.

The table lists this clone with a count of one. Germline is not matched at one junction end, which may reflect a read error. This sequence joins TRBV2 and TRBJ2-4; D remains ambiguous. Per germline, CDR1 SNHLY and CDR2 FYNNEI. This CDR3 is built from 16 residues. In nucleotides, the CDR3 is TGTGCCAGCAGCGCCTCACAGCCTCGGCTCGGAAACCTTCAGTACTTC. Translation gives CASSASQPRLGNLQYF.

The chain carries TRBV7-7 and TRBJ2-5, with TRBD2 matching 10 bases. The J segment lost 3 bases and the V segment lost 1 base, leaving 2 bases of the junction unmatched. Germline CDR1 SSHAT, CDR2 FNYEAQ (reference sequence). This CDR3 contains 15 residues. CDR3 coding DNA: TGTGCCAGCAGCTTAGGGCTAGCGGGAGAAGAGACCCAGTACTTC. Translated: CASSLGLAGEETQYF.

The chain recombines TRBV28 with TRBJ2-7; D ambiguous. CDR1 MDHEN and CDR2 SYDVKM come from the germline V gene. CDR3 length equals 11 residues. Trimming shortened V by 6 bases and J by 7 bases, and 10 bases separated the two germline ends. CDR3 nucleotides: TGTGCCAGCAGGACCCCGGGTGAGCAGTACTTC. Translating it yields CASRTPGEQYF.

CDR3 in DNA: TGCAGCGTTGCAGAACAGCTCTACGAGCAGTACTTC. Translated: CSVAEQLYEQYF. V and J are TRBV29-1 and TRBJ2-7; D is uncertain. This CDR3 has 12 amino acids. Germline V gene lookup returns CDR1 SQVTM and CDR2 ANQGSEA. Trimming pared 4 bases from V and 3 bases from J, leaving 10 bases between.

The CDR3 DNA follows: TGTGCCAGCATCGAGGGTCATGGGGATCAGCCCCAGCATTTT. Its translation: CASIEGHGDQPQHF. The chain has TRBV28 and TRBJ1-5; D gene ambiguous. Germline values: CDR1 MDHEN, CDR2 SYDVKM. V was shortened by 7 bases and J by 5 bases, with 15 bases between the two germline ends. This CDR3 has 14 amino acids.

The chain employs TRBV6-6 and TRBJ1-4; D is unresolved. This CDR3 has 14 amino acids. In germline, CDR1 is MNHNY, CDR2 SVGAGI (reference sequence). V lost 0 bases and J lost 4, with 6 bases in between. The CDR3 sequence: CASSYSGLNEKLFF. CDR3 nucleotide sequence: TGTGCCAGCAGTTACTCTGGGCTTAATGAAAAACTGTTTTTT.

The V call is TRBV11-3, the J call TRBJ2-1, with D tentatively TRBD2 (5 bases). CDR1 is SGHNT, CDR2 YENEEA, per germline. Trimming removed 1 base from V and 6 bases from J, with 10 bases in between. The CDR3 runs to 14 residues. The DNA for the CDR3 is TGTGCCAGCAGCTTAGGGGTTGGAGGCAATGAGCAGTTCTTC. It codes for CASSLGVGGNEQFF. The whole variable domain, filled in from reference TRBV11-3 and TRBJ2-1, reads EAGVVQSPRYKIIEKKQPVAFWCNPISGHNTLYWYLQNLGQGPELLIRYENEEAVDDSQLPKDRFSAERLKGVDSTLKIQPAELGDSAVYLCASSLGVGGNEQFFGPGTRLTVL.